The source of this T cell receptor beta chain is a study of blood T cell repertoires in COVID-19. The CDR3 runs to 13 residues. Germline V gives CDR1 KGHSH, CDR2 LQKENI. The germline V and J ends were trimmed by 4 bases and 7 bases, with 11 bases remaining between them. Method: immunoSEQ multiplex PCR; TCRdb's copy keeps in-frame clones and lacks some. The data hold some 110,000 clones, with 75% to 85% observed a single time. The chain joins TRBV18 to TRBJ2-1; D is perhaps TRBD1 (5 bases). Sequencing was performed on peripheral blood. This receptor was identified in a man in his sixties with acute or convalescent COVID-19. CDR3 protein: CASSHTRANEQFF. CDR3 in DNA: TGTGCCAGCTCACATACCAGGGCGAATGAGCAGTTCTTC. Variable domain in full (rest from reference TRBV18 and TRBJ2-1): NAGVMQNPRHLVRRRGQEARLRCSPMKGHSHVYWYRQLPEEGLKFMVYLQKENIIDESGMPKERFSAEFPKEGPSILRIQQVVRGDSAAYFCASSHTRANEQFFGPGTRLTVL.